A single sample gave rise to the 18 T cell receptor beta chains below, sequenced in a study of cytomegalovirus exposure and HLA in healthy donors. Use of 60 Vbeta and 13 Jbeta primers characterized the PCR. Here immunoSEQ multiplex PCR was the method, and the copy in TCRdb shows in-frame clones only, minus some. The table includes approximately 100,000 clones, under 85% detected once. The sample taken for sequencing was PBMCs. All receptors come from a young man in good health and CMV-seropositive.

This rearrangement joins TRBV5-1 to TRBJ2-7; perhaps TRBD1 as D (6 bases). V dropped 3 bases and J dropped 3 bases, with 16 bases sitting between them. The CDR3 runs to 15 residues. The germline V gene encodes CDR1 SGHRS and CDR2 YFSETQ. This CDR3 reads CASSSRRDTDYEQYF. The CDR3 region has the DNA TGCGCCAGCAGCTCACGTCGGGACACGGACTACGAGCAGTACTTC.

V usage is TRBV10-3 and J usage is TRBJ2-7; TRBD1 matches at 10 bases. From germline, CDR1 is ENHRY and CDR2 SYGVKD. The V and J ends lost 5 bases and 0 bases, in that order; junction bases with no gene match: 13. The CDR3 has 18 amino acids. CDR3 loop: CAISPNGQGGSSSYEQYF. The CDR3 DNA reads as TGTGCCATCAGTCCGAATGGACAGGGGGGATCGAGCTCCTACGAGCAGTACTTC.

The gene calls are TRBV7-8 and TRBJ2-4; the match to TRBD1 covers 8 bases. This CDR3 comprises 13 residues. Unmatched junction bases numbered 3, after V lost 3 bases and J lost 8 bases. Germline V gives CDR1 SGHVS, CDR2 FQNEAQ. In DNA, the CDR3 is TGTGCCAGCAGCTTGGCGGACAGGGACATTCAGTACTTC. Translated, it gives CASSLADRDIQYF.

This chain uses TRBV9 with TRBJ2-3; the D gene is possibly TRBD2 (7 bases). The V gene's germline CDR1 is SGDLS and CDR2 YYNGEE. This CDR3 is built from 16 residues. The V end lost 2 bases, the J end lost 2 bases, and 15 bases lay between the germline ends. The CDR3 DNA is TGTGCCAGCAGCGTGCGAGCGGGGACAAACACAGATACGCAGTATTTT. This translates into CASSVRAGTNTDTQYF.

V is TRBV7-3 and J is TRBJ1-1; D not resolved. Germline values: CDR1 SGHTA, CDR2 FQGTGA. This CDR3 comprises 13 residues. Trimming stripped 5 bases from V and 0 bases from J, with 7 bases between. CDR3 in DNA: TGTGCCAGCAGCCCCGCTATGAACACTGAAGCTTTCTTT. Residues: CASSPAMNTEAFF. The variable domain in full, with the rest retrieved from reference TRBV7-3 and TRBJ1-1, is GAGVSQTPSNKVTEKGKYVELRCDPISGHTALYWYRQSLGQGPEFLIYFQGTGAADDSGLPNDRFFAVRPEGSVSTLKIQRTERGDSAVYLCASSPAMNTEAFFGQGTRLTVV.

CDR3 DNA: TGTGCCAGCAGTTCGGACAGCTACGAGCAGTACTTC. This sequence encodes CASSSDSYEQYF. This chain uses TRBV6-5 with TRBJ2-7; D might be TRBD1 (6 bases). Germline loops: CDR1 MNHEY, CDR2 SVGAGI. Trimming left V 4 bases short and J 3 bases short, with 7 bases between. The CDR3 is 12 residues long.

The chain employs TRBV7-2 and TRBJ1-2; D gene uncertain. The CDR3 loop spans 12 amino acids. Germline V gene data show CDR1 as SGHTA and CDR2 as FQGNSA. Deletions cut 1 base from V and 6 bases from J, with 6 bases between. The CDR3 bases are TGTGCCAGCAGCTTAGTCGGGGATGGCTACACCTTC. It specifies CASSLVGDGYTF.

The rearrangement links TRBV28 to TRBJ2-7; no clear D. Between the trimmed V and J ends, which lost 2 bases and 6 bases, there was a span of 11 bases. This CDR3 is built from 13 residues. Germline values: CDR1 MDHEN, CDR2 SYDVKM. CDR3 residues: CASSLPRLGEQYF. The CDR3 DNA reads as TGTGCCAGCAGTTTACCTAGGCTTGGCGAGCAGTACTTC.

V is TRBV9 and J is TRBJ1-1; TRBD1 is a possible D gene (6 bases). Germline CDR1 and CDR2: SGDLS and YYNGEE. V was shortened by 4 bases and J by 7 bases, with 17 bases between the two germline ends. The CDR3 has 14 residues. The CDR3 nucleotides are TGTGCCAGCAGCCTTCCATCCAGGGGTGGTGAAGCTTTCTTT. Translation gives CASSLPSRGGEAFF.

The chain combines TRBV6-5 with TRBJ1-6; weak D call: TRBD1 (5 bases). The V end was cut by 1 base, the J end by 10 bases, with 11 bases between. Germline V gene sequence: CDR1 MNHEY, CDR2 SVGAGI. This CDR3 is 14 amino acids long. The DNA for the CDR3 is TGTGCCAGCAGTTACTTTGGAGGGGACTCACCCCTCCACTTT. Encoded protein: CASSYFGGDSPLHF.

This clone was seen a handful of times. In nucleotides, the CDR3 is TGCGCCAGCAGCCCAAGCGGGGGGGCAAACTACGAGCAGTACTTC. It codes for CASSPSGGANYEQYF. This chain links TRBV4-1 with TRBJ2-7, with TRBD2 matching 10 bases. The CDR3 contains 15 residues. With 4 bases clipped from V and 3 bases from J, the junction kept 6 bases outside the gene matches. CDR1 MGHRA and CDR2 YSYEKL come from the germline V gene.

This clone was seen more than once but under ten times. V is TRBV6-1 and J is TRBJ1-5; D possibly corresponds to TRBD1 (6 bases). The V gene lost 8 bases and the J gene lost 4 bases, with 9 bases spanning the gap. CDR1 is MNHNS and CDR2 is SASEGT in the germline V gene. The CDR3 length is 12 residues. This CDR3 reads CASGGGNQPQHF. The CDR3 region has the DNA TGTGCCAGCGGGGGCGGGAATCAGCCCCAGCATTTT.

This chain joins TRBV6-5 and TRBJ1-4, with 7 bases that match TRBD1. J lost 6 bases, V lost 2 bases, and 6 bases had no gene match. The CDR3 has 15 amino acids. In germline, CDR1 is MNHEY, CDR2 SVGAGI. The chain's CDR3 is CASSYGGQSYEKLFF. The DNA for the CDR3 is TGTGCCAGCAGTTACGGGGGACAGAGCTATGAAAAACTGTTTTTT.

The chain has TRBV4-1 and TRBJ2-1; 8 positions match TRBD2. Germline V lookup: CDR1 MGHRA, CDR2 YSYEKL. The CDR3 extends over 15 amino acids. V lost 4 bases to trimming and J lost 0 bases; unmatched junction nucleotides: 2. CDR3 nucleotide sequence: TGCGCCAGCAGCCTGCGGGGGGACTCCTACAATGAGCAGTTCTTC. This codes for CASSLRGDSYNEQFF.

The chain recombines TRBV15 with TRBJ2-3; D is unresolved. This CDR3 is built from 13 residues. Germline assignment: CDR1 LNHNV and CDR2 YYDKDF (reference sequence). V was cut by 1 base and J by 3 bases, with 5 bases left in between. In DNA form, the CDR3 reads TGTGCCACCAGCAGAGGAGTAACAGATACGCAGTATTTT. Amino acids: CATSRGVTDTQYF. Full variable domain (outside the CDR3, taken from reference TRBV15 and TRBJ2-3): DAMVIQNPRYQVTQFGKPVTLSCSQTLNHNVMYWYQQKSSQAPKLLFHYYDKDFNNEADTPDNFQSRRPNTSFCFLDIRSPGLGDTAMYLCATSRGVTDTQYFGPGTRLTVL.

The table lists this clone with a few counts. The chain carries TRBV28 and TRBJ2-7; perhaps TRBD2 as D (5 bases). The ends were cut back, 9 bases at V and 4 bases at J, with 22 bases in the middle. The CDR3 extends over 15 amino acids. CDR1 and CDR2 from the germline V gene are MDHEN and SYDVKM. The CDR3: CARMPRGPKAYEQYF. The CDR3 region has the DNA TGTGCCAGAATGCCTCGGGGTCCCAAAGCGTACGAGCAGTACTTC.

In regard to this clone: This sample also contains other DNA sequences that code for the same CDR3. Here the CDR3 DNA reads TGTGCCAGCAGCTTGAGGCAGGGCGATGGCTACACCTTC. Residues: CASSLRQGDGYTF. The chain recombines TRBV5-6 with TRBJ1-2; D possibly corresponds to TRBD1 (5 bases). Germline CDR1 is SGHDT and CDR2 is YYEEEE. Between the trimmed V and J ends, which lost 1 base and 6 bases, there was a span of 10 bases. The CDR3 sequence is 13 residues long.

Only a few counts were recorded for this clone. This specimen includes other DNA sequences encoding the same CDR3. CDR3 nucleotides: TGTGCCAGCAGCTACCCGGGACTAGCCTCCTACAATGAGCAGTTCTTC. This gives the protein CASSYPGLASYNEQFF. The chain couples TRBV11-2 to TRBJ2-1; 9 bases match TRBD2. The CDR3 is 16 residues long. The J segment lost 0 bases and the V segment lost 4 bases, leaving 4 bases of the junction unmatched. Per the germline V gene, CDR1 is SGHAT and CDR2 is FQNNGV.